Listed below are T cell receptor beta chains from one sample, sequenced in a study of blood T cell repertoires in COVID-19. The protocol was immunoSEQ multiplex PCR, while the TCRdb copy is restricted to in-frame clones and leaves out a portion. The sample shows about 500,000 clones, around 87% of them seen only once. Sequencing used PBMCs or T cells enriched from blood (not recorded which). These receptors originate from a young woman who had recovered from COVID-19. Both conserved end residues are part of each CDR3. D genes are given only for firm matches. The size entry is marked missing in some rows and otherwise reads once, few, many or a size class.

j_call clone_size cdr3_length d_call v_call cdr3_nt cdr3_aa
TRBJ2-1 - 15 TRBD2 TRBV4-1 TGCGCCAGCAGCCTGACTAGCGGGGAAGAAAATGAGCAGTTCTTC CASSLTSGEENEQFF
TRBJ2-3 - 14 - TRBV2 TGTGCCAGCAAATCGATGCGAGACTTAGATACGCAGTATTTT CASKSMRDLDTQYF
TRBJ1-2 - 12 TRBD1 TRBV11-2 TGTGCCAGCAGCTGGACAGGCTATGGCTACACCTTC CASSWTGYGYTF
TRBJ2-2 - 13 - TRBV2 TGTGCCACCCAAGGGGAAGTGGTCGGGGAGCTGTTTTTT CATQGEVVGELFF
TRBJ1-1 - 13 TRBD1 TRBV11-2 TGTGCCAGCAGTCTACAGGGGGCGGTATTAGCTTTCTTT CASSLQGAVLAFF
TRBJ2-5 - 18 TRBD2 TRBV11-2 TGTGCCAGCAGCTCAGGACTAGCGGGGGGGCAGTCTCGAGAGACCCAGTACTTC CASSSGLAGGQSRETQYF
TRBJ1-6 - 13 - TRBV10-3 TGTGCCATCAGTGGGGGAGACAATTCACCCCTCCACTTT CAISGGDNSPLHF
TRBJ1-2 - 14 - TRBV28 TGTGCCAGCAGTTTAACTAGCAGGGTGGGAGGCTACACCTTC CASSLTSRVGGYTF
TRBJ2-1 - 19 TRBD2 TRBV7-8 TGTGCCAGCAGCTCCTCTTCAGGTAGCGGGGCTGGTACCTACAATGAGCAGTTCTTC CASSSSSGSGAGTYNEQFF
TRBJ1-2 - 17 TRBD1 TRBV27 TGTGCCAGCAGTTCGCCCACAAGGACAGGGGGAAACTATGGCTACACCTTC CASSSPTRTGGNYGYTF
TRBJ2-3 - 15 TRBD2 TRBV30 TGTGCCTGCACTAATATGGGGGGGGACACAGATACGCAGTATTTT CACTNMGGDTDTQYF
TRBJ2-1 - 12 - TRBV6-7 TGTGCCGCTCAGGGGCCCGAAAGGGAGCAGTTCTTC CAAQGPEREQFF
TRBJ1-5 - 14 - TRBV5-1 TGCGCCAGCAGCCCGACAGCCACTGAGCAGCCCCAGCATTTT CASSPTATEQPQHF
TRBJ1-1 - 14 - TRBV4-2 TGTGCCAGCAGCCGCGATACAGTGAACACTGAAGCTTTCTTT CASSRDTVNTEAFF
TRBJ1-5 - 16 TRBD1 TRBV5-3 TGTGCCAGAAGCGGAGCCGGGACAGGGGATAATCAGCCCCAGCATTTT CARSGAGTGDNQPQHF
TRBJ1-2 - 14 - TRBV14 TGTGCCAGCAGCCAACAGTTGGGGGGAGGACCCTACACCTTC CASSQQLGGGPYTF
TRBJ1-1 - 11 - TRBV19 TGTGCCACAGGACGGGGAACTGAAGCTTTCTTT CATGRGTEAFF
TRBJ2-2 - 19 - TRBV10-1 TGCGCCAGCAGTGAGTCGAGTGTGGGCCATACAGGTAACACCGGGGAGCTGTTTTTT CASSESSVGHTGNTGELFF
TRBJ2-2 - 16 TRBD1 TRBV5-1 TGCGCCAGCAGCACAACCGGGACAGGGAATACCGGGGAGCTGTTTTTT CASSTTGTGNTGELFF
TRBJ1-1 once 16 - TRBV7-9 TGTGCCAGCAGCTCCCGCGCGGGGAACCCCAACACTGAAGCTTTCTTT CASSSRAGNPNTEAFF
TRBJ2-6 - 15 - TRBV5-4 TGTGCCAGCAGCGCGCTAGTTGTAGAGGCCAACGTCCTGACTTTC CASSALVVEANVLTF
TRBJ2-1 - 15 - TRBV9 TGTGCCAGCAGCGTAAAAGGGGATAAGTACAATGAGCAGTTCTTC CASSVKGDKYNEQFF
TRBJ2-7 - 14 TRBD1 TRBV9 TGTGCCAGCAGCAACCGACAGGGGGCTGGTGAGCAGTACTTC CASSNRQGAGEQYF
TRBJ1-1 - 15 - TRBV5-1 TGCGCCAGCAGCTTGGAAAGTCAGCTAGGCACTGAAGCTTTCTTT CASSLESQLGTEAFF
TRBJ1-4 many 16 - TRBV24-1 TGTGCCACCAGTTCTCCCTTTGTGGGCAGCAATGAAAAACTGTTTTTT CATSSPFVGSNEKLFF
TRBJ1-3 - 16 - TRBV7-9 TGTGCCAGCAGCTTCCCCGGGACTCCCTCTGGAAACACCATATATTTT CASSFPGTPSGNTIYF
TRBJ2-7 - 14 - TRBV18 TGTGCCAGCTCACCACGGGGAGGTACCTACGAGCAGTACTTC CASSPRGGTYEQYF
TRBJ2-2 - 15 - TRBV5-1 TGCGCCAGCAGCTTGGCTTTACCGTCCGGCGGGGAGCTGTTTTTT CASSLALPSGGELFF
TRBJ2-3 - 15 TRBD2 TRBV7-3 TGTGCCAGCAGCCCGGGGACTAGCGGGGGAGATACGCAGTATTTT CASSPGTSGGDTQYF
TRBJ2-2 - 17 TRBD2 TRBV15 TGTGCCACCAGCAGAGATGACAGCGGGGATCGCACCGGGGAGCTGTTTTTT CATSRDDSGDRTGELFF
TRBJ2-7 once 11 - TRBV6-2/TRBV6-3 TGTGCCAGCAGTCCCCCGGGAGAGCAGTACTTC CASSPPGEQYF
TRBJ1-1 - 11 - TRBV20-1 TGCAGTGCTACCACCTTCCTAGAAGCTTTCTTT CSATTFLEAFF
TRBJ1-2 many 13 - TRBV6-1 TGTGCCAGCAGTGAATCAGGGTATGGTGGCTACACCTTC CASSESGYGGYTF
TRBJ1-2 few 12 - TRBV28 TGTGCCAGCAGGGCCCAGGGAAATGGCTACACCTTC CASRAQGNGYTF
TRBJ2-7 - 15 - TRBV18 TGTGCCAGCTCACCCAGCCAGGGAGGATCCTACGAGCAGTACTTC CASSPSQGGSYEQYF
TRBJ2-3 once 15 TRBD2 TRBV27 TGTGCCAGCAGTTTACGAGCGGGGGGCACAGATACGCAGTATTTT CASSLRAGGTDTQYF
TRBJ1-5 - 14 - TRBV6-5 TGTGCCAGCAGTCCCTATCAACCGAAGCCGCCCCAGCATTTT CASSPYQPKPPQHF
TRBJ1-4 - 14 - TRBV7-2 TGTGCCAGCAGCTTCCGGAGGGGTGGTGAAAAACTGTTTTTT CASSFRRGGEKLFF
TRBJ2-7 - 12 - TRBV7-2 TGTGCCAGCAGCCCCTCTGGGCACGAGCAGTACTTC CASSPSGHEQYF
TRBJ1-1 - 17 TRBD1 TRBV7-2 TGTGCCAGCAGCGCATACAGGGGGCGTTCCGTCAACACTGAAGCTTTCTTT CASSAYRGRSVNTEAFF
TRBJ2-1 - 13 TRBD2 TRBV19 TGTGCCACCAGCGGGACTAGCGGGTATGAGCAGTTCTTC CATSGTSGYEQFF
TRBJ2-7 - 11 TRBD1 TRBV20-1 TGCAGTGGCGGGACAGGCCACGAGCAGTACTTC CSGGTGHEQYF
TRBJ2-3 once 18 TRBD2 TRBV7-9 TGTGCCAGCAGCCACACAGCCTGGACTAGCGGGGCCCCGGATACGCAGTATTTT CASSHTAWTSGAPDTQYF
TRBJ1-6 - 14 - TRBV18 TGTGCCAGCTCACCCAGAAACGGGAATTCACCCCTCCACTTT CASSPRNGNSPLHF
TRBJ2-1 - 16 TRBD2 TRBV27 TGTGCCAGCAGTCCCCTGACTAGCGGGGGGGCCAATGAGCAGTTCTTC CASSPLTSGGANEQFF
TRBJ2-1 - 13 TRBD1 TRBV5-4 TGTGCCACCTTCCCCCGGACAGGGAATGAGCAGTTCTTC CATFPRTGNEQFF
TRBJ2-1 - 15 TRBD1 TRBV9 TGTGCCAGCAGCGCGACAGGGGTGTCCTACAATGAGCAGTTCTTC CASSATGVSYNEQFF
TRBJ1-2 once 15 TRBD1 TRBV14 TGTGCCAGCAGGAAGGGACAGTTTGGGCAGGAGGGCTACACCTTC CASRKGQFGQEGYTF
TRBJ1-2 once 15 TRBD1 TRBV18 TGTGCCAGCTCACCTTCCGGGACAGACCCTTATGGCTACACCTTC CASSPSGTDPYGYTF
TRBJ2-7 once 13 - TRBV19 TGTGCCAGTAGTATTCAGGACAGCTACGAGCAGTACTTC CASSIQDSYEQYF
TRBJ2-3 once 14 TRBD1 TRBV28 TGTGCCAGCAGTTCAGGGGGCCCCACAGATACGCAGTATTTT CASSSGGPTDTQYF
TRBJ1-2 - 13 TRBD1 TRBV6-5 TGTGCCAGCAGTCAACAGGGGTTAGGCGGCTACACCTTC CASSQQGLGGYTF
TRBJ1-6 once 16 - TRBV4-1 TGCGCCAGCAGCCCCATTGGCACAGTCTATAATTCACCCCTCCACTTT CASSPIGTVYNSPLHF
TRBJ1-1 - 14 TRBD1 TRBV19 TGTGCCAGTAACCCGGACAGGGCGAAGACTGAAGCTTTCTTT CASNPDRAKTEAFF
TRBJ1-1 - 16 TRBD1 TRBV5-6 TGTGCCAGCAGCTTGAGGACAGGGCCTATGAACACTGAAGCTTTCTTT CASSLRTGPMNTEAFF
TRBJ2-7 - 14 TRBD1 TRBV4-1 TGCGCCAGCAGCCTAGGACAGGGATCCTACGAGCAGTACTTC CASSLGQGSYEQYF
TRBJ2-3 - 13 - TRBV11-2 TGTGCCAGCAGCTATATCGGTCGGGATACGCAGTATTTT CASSYIGRDTQYF